This TCR beta chain was profiled in a study of blood T cell repertoires in COVID-19. After removal of 4 bases from V and 5 bases from J, the junction contained 4 bases not matched to a gene. The germline CDR1 and CDR2 sequences are SGHRS and YFSETQ. The CDR3 is 14 residues long. Sequenced by immunoSEQ multiplex PCR; TCRdb stores in-frame clones only, minus some. The sample has 300,000 to 500,000 clones; over 75% are singletons. Living in under 30 US areas, the participants were between 18 and 89 years of age. The chain employs TRBV5-1 and TRBJ2-7; 12 bases match TRBD1. The TCR sequence derives from a woman aged 40 to 55 with acute COVID-19. Source material: PBMCs or T cells enriched from blood (not recorded which). The CDR3 reads CASSAGQGANEQYF. The CDR3, as DNA: TGCGCCAGCAGCGCGGGACAGGGGGCTAACGAGCAGTACTTC. Variable domain in full (rest from reference TRBV5-1 and TRBJ2-7): KAGVTQTPRYLIKTRGQQVTLSCSPISGHRSVSWYQQTPGQGLQFLFEYFSETQRNKGNFPGRFSGRQFSNSRSEMNVSTLELGDSALYLCASSAGQGANEQYFGPGTRLTVT.